Listed here are 8 T cell receptor beta chains from one sample, sequenced in a study of T cells in Graves' hyperthyroidism and ophthalmopathy. The CDR3 regions of TCR beta were amplified from RNA transcripts. During a first-round RT-PCR of the TCR CDR3, the HTBI primer set was used. MiXCR, applied by TCRdb to the multiplex PCR reads, yields one record per CDR3 protein. Of some 720,000 distinct CDR3 sequences in the sample, around 15% were seen once. The specimen sequenced was blood. Receptors originate from a man aged 18 to 35 with Graves' hyperthyroidism.

The V gene is TRBV29-1, the J gene TRBJ2-7, with TRBD1 identical over 7 bases. The CDR3 sequence is 14 residues long. Germline CDR1 is SQVTM and CDR2 is ANQGSEA. Germline trimming cut 3 bases from V and 2 bases from J; bases unmatched to any gene: 7. The CDR3 loop is CSVEIRGQTYEQYF. The CDR3 bases are TGCAGCGTTGAGATTCGGGGACAGACCTACGAGCAGTACTTC.

The chain is built from TRBV19 and TRBJ2-1; 9 nucleotides match TRBD2. The V gene end was trimmed by 3 bases and the J gene end by 8 bases; junction bases not matched to a gene: 5. CDR1 and CDR2 from the germline V gene are LNHDA and SQIVND (reference sequence). The CDR3 covers 14 residues. CDR3 in DNA: TGTGCCAGTAGTATCTTAGCGGGAGTGGATGAGCAGTTCTTC. Translated: CASSILAGVDEQFF.

In this sample, this clonotype turned up a few times. CDR3: CASSPAAGEKLFF. The DNA of the CDR3 is TGTGCCAGCAGCCCCGCAGCGGGTGAAAAACTGTTTTTT. V and J are TRBV3-1 and TRBJ1-4; no reliable D call. Trimming stripped 4 bases from V and 7 bases from J, with 10 bases between. Germline V gene data show CDR1 as LGHDT and CDR2 as YNNKEL (reference sequence). CDR3 length: 13 residues.

This clonotype was found a few times. The V call is TRBV6-2 or TRBV6-3, the J call TRBJ2-7, with 8 bases that match TRBD1. The CDR3 totals 13 residues. The J segment lost 3 bases and the V segment lost 6 bases, leaving 4 bases of the junction unmatched. Germline CDR1 is MNHEY and CDR2 is SVGEGT. This CDR3 is CASSAGGVYEQYF. In nucleotides, the CDR3 is TGTGCCAGCAGCGCAGGGGGCGTCTACGAGCAGTACTTC.

This clonotype was seen at least ten times. The chain links TRBV10-3 to TRBJ1-1; D remains ambiguous. Trimming removed 2 bases at V and 7 bases at J, with 11 bases between. The germline gives CDR1 ENHRY, CDR2 SYGVKD. This CDR3 region has 13 residues. DNA of the CDR3: TGTGCCATCAGTGAGGGCCCCCAAATTGAAGCTTTCTTT. Protein: CAISEGPQIEAFF.

The rearrangement links TRBV19 to TRBJ1-4; TRBD1 is a possible D gene (5 bases). CDR3 length: 15 residues. Germline V gene lookup returns CDR1 LNHDA and CDR2 SQIVND (reference sequence). V was cut by 4 bases and J by 0 bases, with 9 bases left in between. In DNA, the CDR3 is TGTGCCAGTAGTACATCAGGGACAACTAATGAAAAACTGTTTTTT. It is translated as CASSTSGTTNEKLFF.

This clonotype came up many times. The chain combines TRBV29-1 with TRBJ2-5; 8 bases line up with TRBD2. V gave up 7 bases and J gave up 5 bases; unmatched junction bases: 12. This CDR3 comprises 14 residues. CDR1 and CDR2 from the germline V gene are SQVTM and ANQGSEA. CDR3 loop: CSALWAGGQETQYF. The CDR3 nucleotides read TGCAGCGCCCTTTGGGCGGGAGGCCAGGAGACCCAGTACTTC.

There are many counts of this clonotype. The chain recombines TRBV27 with TRBJ2-7, with 8 bases fitting TRBD1. Losses at the gene ends were 6 bases for V and 7 bases for J; bases not matched to a gene: 17. The germline CDR1 and CDR2 sequences are MNHEY and SMNVEV (reference sequence). The CDR3 covers 16 residues. DNA for the CDR3: TGTGCCAGCAGAAAGGGACAGGCCACCCTACTTAGTGAGCAGTACTTC. Amino acid sequence: CASRKGQATLLSEQYF.